The rows below give T cell receptor beta chains drawn from one sample of a study of blood T cell repertoires in COVID-19. Clones were read by immunoSEQ multiplex PCR, and TCRdb kept only the in-frame ones, dropping some. Here the sample spans fewer than 200,000 clones, roughly 81% being singletons. Sequenced sample: peripheral blood. The receptors were gathered from a woman aged 40 to 50 with COVID-19, enrolled during active disease. CDR3s include the opening cysteine and the closing phenylalanine or tryptophan. A D gene is named only where the DNA matches it firmly. Clone size is stated in some rows and not others, as once, few, many or a class when expanded.

CDR3aa: CASSYLGLPNTGELFF
CDR3nt: TGTGCCAGCAGTTACCTCGGACTTCCGAACACCGGGGAGCTGTTTTTT
d_gene: NA
abundance: NA
v_gene: TRBV6-2/TRBV6-3
j_gene: TRBJ2-2

CDR3aa: CASSQEGSEQFF
CDR3nt: TGCGCCAGCAGCCAAGAAGGGAGTGAGCAGTTCTTC
d_gene: NA
abundance: NA
v_gene: TRBV4-1
j_gene: TRBJ2-1

CDR3aa: CASSAGPGEGEAFF
CDR3nt: TGTGCCAGCAGCGCAGGCCCAGGGGAGGGTGAAGCTTTCTTT
d_gene: NA
abundance: NA
v_gene: TRBV9
j_gene: TRBJ1-1

CDR3aa: CASSPRGGADYEQYF
CDR3nt: TGTGCCAGCAGTCCACGGGGAGGGGCCGACTACGAGCAGTACTTC
d_gene: TRBD2
abundance: NA
v_gene: TRBV28
j_gene: TRBJ2-7

CDR3aa: CASSFGTGGEQYF
CDR3nt: TGTGCCAGCAGTTTTGGGACAGGGGGCGAGCAGTACTTC
d_gene: TRBD1
abundance: NA
v_gene: TRBV27
j_gene: TRBJ2-7

CDR3aa: CASSPPSAGETQYF
CDR3nt: TGTGCCAGCTCACCACCCAGCGCGGGAGAGACCCAGTACTTC
d_gene: NA
abundance: NA
v_gene: TRBV18
j_gene: TRBJ2-5

CDR3aa: CASSFPEWKQGVAKNIQYF
CDR3nt: TGTGCCAGCAGTTTCCCCGAATGGAAACAGGGAGTAGCCAAAAACATTCAGTACTTC
d_gene: NA
abundance: NA
v_gene: TRBV28
j_gene: TRBJ2-4

CDR3aa: CASSMSFLGAALGNQPQHF
CDR3nt: TGTGCCAGTAGTATGTCTTTTCTGGGGGCAGCCCTTGGGAATCAGCCCCAGCATTTT
d_gene: NA
abundance: once
v_gene: TRBV19
j_gene: TRBJ1-5

CDR3aa: CASSRTGEAGNQPQHF
CDR3nt: TGTGCCAGTAGTAGGACAGGGGAGGCCGGCAATCAGCCCCAGCATTTT
d_gene: TRBD1
abundance: NA
v_gene: TRBV19
j_gene: TRBJ1-5

CDR3aa: CASSYGQGGTQYF
CDR3nt: TGTGCCAGCAGTTACGGGCAGGGCGGGACCCAGTACTTC
d_gene: NA
abundance: once
v_gene: TRBV6-5
j_gene: TRBJ2-5

CDR3aa: CSVGGTGMEPQHF
CDR3nt: TGCAGCGTGGGTGGGACAGGTATGGAGCCCCAGCATTTT
d_gene: TRBD1
abundance: NA
v_gene: TRBV29-1
j_gene: TRBJ1-5

CDR3aa: CAISGATAGGGNTIYF
CDR3nt: TGTGCCATCAGCGGAGCGACGGCAGGGGGCGGAAACACCATATATTTT
d_gene: TRBD1
abundance: NA
v_gene: TRBV10-3
j_gene: TRBJ1-3

CDR3aa: CARDRGADTQYF
CDR3nt: TGTGCCAGAGACAGGGGTGCAGATACGCAGTATTTT
d_gene: TRBD1
abundance: NA
v_gene: TRBV2
j_gene: TRBJ2-3

CDR3aa: CASSWTGTTEAFF
CDR3nt: TGTGCCAGCAGCTGGACAGGGACCACTGAAGCTTTCTTT
d_gene: TRBD1
abundance: few
v_gene: TRBV12-3/TRBV12-4
j_gene: TRBJ1-1

CDR3aa: CASSPTFYEQYF
CDR3nt: TGTGCCAGCAGCCCTACTTTTTACGAGCAGTACTTC
d_gene: NA
abundance: NA
v_gene: TRBV28
j_gene: TRBJ2-7

CDR3aa: CSAPRGETQYF
CDR3nt: TGCAGTGCCCCCCGGGGAGAGACCCAGTACTTC
d_gene: NA
abundance: NA
v_gene: TRBV20-1
j_gene: TRBJ2-5

CDR3aa: CASGPGLAGYEQYF
CDR3nt: TGTGCCAGCGGACCGGGACTAGCGGGCTACGAGCAGTACTTC
d_gene: TRBD2
abundance: NA
v_gene: TRBV9
j_gene: TRBJ2-7